The rows below give T cell receptor beta chains drawn from one sample of a study of response to subunit inactivated influenza vaccine. TCRdb re-called the RT-PCR reads through MiXCR, storing one row per CDR3 protein. The table has a few hundred thousand distinct CDR3 sequences, 14% seen once; the top ten hold 11%. Sequencing used PBMCs from blood, obtained roughly 12 days after vaccination. Receptors were obtained from a man aged 50-60 years who received an inactivated influenza vaccine. Each CDR3 is given with its conserved first and last residue. A D gene is named only where the DNA matches it firmly. Only part of the rows carry a size: once, few, many, or a class if the clone is expanded.

clone_size cdr3_length j_call v_call d_call cdr3_aa cdr3_nt
few 18 TRBJ2-7 TRBV4-2 TRBD1 CASSQEGGRSLPNYEQYF TGTGCCAGCAGCCAAGAAGGGGGCAGGTCCCTACCTAACTACGAGCAGTACTTC
once 16 TRBJ2-1 TRBV28 . CSSSSRVPRNYNEQFF TGTTCCAGCAGCTCGAGGGTCCCCCGGAACTACAATGAGCAGTTCTTC
. 17 TRBJ2-7 TRBV21-1 . CASSKGGGGGLGNEQYF TGTGCCAGCAGCAAAGGCGGGGGAGGGGGTCTAGGAAACGAGCAGTACTTC
. 16 TRBJ1-1 TRBV19 . CASSIGPRRMNTEAFF TGTGCCAGTAGTATAGGACCTCGACGGATGAACACTGAAGCTTTCTTT
few 18 TRBJ2-7 TRBV11-2 TRBD1 CASSLSGGIRDRGGEQYF TGTGCCAGCAGCCTAAGTGGGGGGATCCGGGACAGGGGAGGCGAGCAGTACTTC
few 15 TRBJ1-5 TRBV20-1 . CSAPPPGGTNQPQHF TGCAGTGCTCCCCCCCCGGGAGGGACAAATCAGCCCCAGCATTTT
many 16 TRBJ2-7 TRBV28 TRBD2 CASSFSASGLLYEQYF TGTGCCAGCAGTTTTTCTGCTAGCGGGTTACTCTACGAGCAGTACTTC
few 16 TRBJ1-5 TRBV7-9 . CASSLGSGAGNQPQHF TGTGCCAGCAGCTTAGGATCCGGGGCAGGCAATCAGCCCCAGCATTTT
few 16 TRBJ1-6 TRBV6-5 . CASSYPPGGSGSPLHF TGTGCCAGCAGTTACCCTCCTGGAGGGAGCGGCTCACCCCTCCACTTT
few 13 TRBJ2-1 TRBV20-1 TRBD1 CSASFRDRAFTFF TGCAGTGCTTCCTTCCGCGACAGGGCTTTCACGTTCTTC
few 15 TRBJ1-2 TRBV2 . CASSGTGFRLYGYTF TGTGCCAGCAGTGGCACAGGGTTTCGCCTTTATGGCTACACCTTC
few 15 TRBJ2-1 TRBV20-1 . CSARDLEGRYNEQFF TGCAGTGCTAGAGATTTGGAGGGCCGCTACAATGAGCAGTTCTTC
few 18 TRBJ2-1 TRBV7-6 . CASSFSASRGASYNEQFF TGTGCCAGCAGCTTTTCCGCATCACGGGGCGCGTCCTACAATGAGCAGTTCTTC